These 21 T cell receptor beta chains were all obtained from the same sample, sequenced in a study of tissue T cells after allogeneic stem cell transplantation. TCRdb keeps only in-frame clones here, not all; method: immunoSEQ multiplex PCR. The sample yields 5,500 to 8,000 clones, roughly 45% seen once. The time point here: mouse harvest day 7 after allogeneic transplant. Mouse grafts combined 10^7 T-cell-depleted bone marrow cells with 10^6 splenic CD5+ T cells. Sequencing used lymph node tissue. Receptors originate from a female BALB/c mouse given C57BL/6 T cells with graft-versus-host disease after an allogeneic hematopoietic cell transplant.

By sample fraction, this clone is medium-sized. The listed genes are named as in mouse. With the read ending 1 residue before the CDR3 end, the germline J gene is used to fill in that end. The chain recombines TRBV16 with TRBJ2-1; 7 nucleotides agree with TRBD1. CDR3 length: 13 amino acids. CDR1 SGHSA and CDR2 FRNQAP come from the germline V gene. The ends lost 8 bases at V and 3 bases at J; junction bases unmatched: 4. CDR3 amino acids: CASAGTVYAEQFF. Incomplete CDR3 DNA: TGTGCAAGCGCCGGGACAGTCTATGCTGAGCAGTTC.

Comment on this clone: The genes are named according to mouse. The read ends 1 residue before the CDR3 terminus; that terminus is restored from the germline J gene. The chain recombines TRBV3 with TRBJ1-2; TRBD1 might be the D (5 bases). Germline V gene lookup returns CDR1 SNHLY and CDR2 FYNGKV (reference sequence). V shed 5 bases and J shed 5 bases, with 15 bases lying between them. CDR3 length: 14 residues. CDR3 sequence reads: CASSRERGKSDYTF. The covered CDR3 bases are TGTGCCAGCAGCCGGGAGAGGGGTAAGTCCGACTACACC. Together with reference TRBV3 and TRBJ1-2, the CDR3 gives the full variable domain: GPKVLQIPSHQIIDMGQMVTLNCDPVSNHLYFYWYKQILGQQMEFLVNFYNGKVMEKSKLFKDQFSVERPDGSYFTLKIQPTALEDSAVYFCASSRERGKSDYTFGSGTRLLVI.

This clone is judged medium-sized. The genes and germline here are from mouse. The read falls 1 residue short of the CDR3 end, and the missing part is taken from the germline J gene. This chain joins TRBV13-3 and TRBJ2-7; 10 nucleotides agree with TRBD2. The germline V gene has CDR1 NNHDY and CDR2 SYVADS. CDR3 length: 15 residues. Trimming cost V 5 bases and J 2 bases; bases outside gene matches: 7. The CDR3 bases that were read are TGTGCCAGCAGCCTCAGACTGGGGGGCCCCTATGAACAGTAC. Amino acids: CASSLRLGGPYEQY. The CDR3 in its entirety is CASSLRLGGPYEQYF.

This clone was seen once. Gene names are the mouse ones. The CDR3 reads CASSRDSTNSDYTF. The covered CDR3 bases are TGTGCCAGCAGCCGGGACAGTACAAACTCCGACTACACC. The chain combines TRBV26 with TRBJ1-2; 7 positions agree with TRBD1. The DNA ends 1 residue before the CDR3 does, and the rest of the CDR3 is filled in from the germline J gene. V gave up 6 bases and J gave up 0 bases; unmatched junction bases: 4. The CDR3 is 14 amino acids. Germline V lookup: CDR1 KGHPV, CDR2 FQNQEV (reference sequence).

In its sample, this clone is large. Gene names denote mouse genes. The read gets to within 1 residue of the CDR3 end, and the germline J gene fills in the rest. The V gene is TRBV16, the J gene TRBJ2-7; TRBD1 might be the D (6 bases). Germline CDR1 reads SGHSA; CDR2 reads FRNQAP. The CDR3 length is 13 residues. V lost 5 bases and J lost 0, with 8 bases in between. The CDR3 bases that were read are TGTGCAAGCAGCCGGGACACCTCCTATGAACAGTAC. This gives the protein CASSRDTSYEQY. The CDR3 reads in full as CASSRDTSYEQYF.

The table lists this clone with a count of one. Genes and germline come from the mouse. Read coverage stops 1 residue before the CDR3 terminus; the germline J gene supplies the remainder. The chain recombines TRBV26 with TRBJ2-2; D is unclear. The CDR3 runs to 14 residues. With 0 bases removed from V and 0 bases from J, the gap between germline ends came to 2 bases. Germline values: CDR1 KGHPV, CDR2 FQNQEV (reference sequence). The covered CDR3 bases are TGTGCCAGCAGTCTGTCAACAAACACCGGGCAGCTCTAC. It specifies CASSLSTNTGQLY. The entire CDR3 is CASSLSTNTGQLYF.

Points on this clone: Gene names follow the mouse nomenclature. The CDR3 is cut off 1 residue early in the read; its end comes from the germline J gene. The V call is TRBV1, the J call TRBJ2-3, with 11 nucleotides matching TRBD1. The trim removed 1 base at V and 6 bases at J, leaving 3 bases unmatched. The CDR3 length is 15 residues. Germline CDR1 NSQYPW, CDR2 LRSPGD (reference sequence). Incomplete CDR3 DNA: TGCACCTGCAGTGCAGGGACAGGGGGCGGGGAAACGCTGTAT. Residues: CTCSAGTGGGETLY. The entire CDR3 is CTCSAGTGGGETLYF. Full variable domain (rest looked up from reference TRBV1 and TRBJ2-3): VTLLEQNPRWRLVPRGQAVNLRCILKNSQYPWMSWYQQDLQKQLQWLFTLRSPGDKEVKSLPGADYLATRVTDTELRLQVANMSQGRTLYCTCSAGTGGGETLYFGSGTRLTVL.

Worth noting for this clone: Germline and genes here are mouse. CDR3 bases read: TGTGCCAGCGCCCTCCTGGGTCAAAACACCTTGTAC. Translation: CASALLGQNTLY. From start to end, the CDR3 is CASALLGQNTLYF. The chain has TRBV13-2 and TRBJ2-4; D not resolved. The CDR3 goes on 1 residue after the read ends, and that part is filled in from the germline J gene. The ends were cut back, 6 bases at V and 1 base at J, with 9 bases in the middle. This CDR3 has 13 residues. The germline V gene has CDR1 NNHNN and CDR2 SYGAGS (reference sequence).

In its sample, this clone is medium-sized. The gene names here belong to mouse. The read ends 1 residue shy of where the CDR3 ends; the end is completed using the germline J gene. The rearrangement links TRBV13-2 to TRBJ2-3, with D possibly being TRBD1 (7 bases). Trimming stripped 1 base from V and 0 bases from J, with 9 bases between. This CDR3 region has 15 residues. Germline V gene sequence: CDR1 NNHNN, CDR2 SYGAGS (reference sequence). The CDR3 spells CASGDRGLSAETLYF. The sequenced part of the CDR3 DNA is TGTGCCAGCGGTGATAGGGGGCTTAGTGCAGAAACGCTGTAT.

This clone was observed once. Gene names are the mouse ones. With the read ending 1 residue before the CDR3 end, the germline J gene is used to fill in that end. The V gene is TRBV13-1, the J gene TRBJ1-1; 8 bases agree with TRBD1. The CDR3 is made up of 13 amino acids. The trim removed 5 bases at V and 4 bases at J, leaving 4 bases unmatched. Per germline, CDR1 NSHNY and CDR2 SYGAGN. This CDR3 is CASRYRGGTEVFF. Partial CDR3 DNA: TGTGCCAGCAGATACAGGGGGGGCACAGAAGTCTTC.

About this clone: Gene names denote mouse genes. The CDR3 is cut off 1 residue early in the read; its end comes from the germline J gene. The gene calls are TRBV24 and TRBJ2-3, with D possibly matching TRBD2 (6 bases). V gave up 4 bases and J gave up 0 bases, with 11 bases separating them. This CDR3 comprises 15 residues. Germline lookup yields CDR1 KGHTA and CDR2 FRNEEI. CDR3 bases read: TGTGCCAGCAGTCCCCCGGGGGGTAGTGCAGAAACGCTGTAT. Protein: CASSPPGGSAETLY. The entire CDR3 is CASSPPGGSAETLYF.

Worth noting for this clone: Gene names are the mouse ones. Coverage ceases 1 residue before the CDR3 finishes, and the germline J gene fills in the end. The chain links TRBV15 to TRBJ2-4, with TRBD2 matching over 7 bases. Germline CDR1 is SGHND and CDR2 is FRSKSL. This CDR3 comprises 13 residues. With V trimmed by 6 bases and J by 4 bases, 4 bases remained unmatched. The DNA read from the CDR3 is TGTGCCAGCAGCCCTGGGGGAAAAAACACCTTGTAC. Translated: CASSPGGKNTLY. The whole CDR3 is CASSPGGKNTLYF.

For this clone: The germline and genes are mouse ones. Read sequence stops 1 residue before the CDR3 end, and the germline J gene provides the missing end. The rearrangement links TRBV13-3 to TRBJ1-5, with 9 bases matching TRBD1. The CDR3 runs 14 residues. CDR1 NNHDY and CDR2 SYVADS come from the germline V gene. The junction had 4 bases not matched to a gene; V was cut back by 6 bases and J by 3 bases. CDR3 amino acids: CASNTGGSNQAPLF. The sequenced CDR3 bases are TGTGCCAGCAATACAGGGGGCAGCAACCAGGCTCCGCTT.

As regards this clone: Genes here carry mouse names. The read terminates 1 residue before the CDR3 end, so the remaining end is supplied by the germline J gene. The chain couples TRBV23 to TRBJ2-3; TRBD1 is the table's D call and was not checked against the DNA. There are 13 residues in the CDR3. The germline V gene encodes CDR1 KGHTA and CDR2 FQNQQP. The CDR3 region is CSSSPSSAETLYF. The sequenced CDR3 bases are TGCTCCAGCAGTCCCAGTAGTGCAGAAACGCTGTAT.

This clone was seen only a few times. All gene names here are mouse names. The missing CDR3 end, 1 residue past where the read stops, is filled in from the germline J gene. This chain uses TRBV26 with TRBJ1-6; 12 bases match TRBD1. TRBJ1-6 is identified as an open reading frame with a role that is uncertain. Germline V lookup: CDR1 KGHPV, CDR2 FQNQEV (reference sequence). There are 16 residues in the CDR3. V dropped 2 bases and J dropped 7; count of bases not matched to a gene: 3. The CDR3 DNA, read in part, is TGTGCCAGCAGTCTGGGGACAGGGGGCGGGAATTCGCCCCTCTAC. Translating gives CASSLGTGGGNSPLY. The complete CDR3 sequence is CASSLGTGGGNSPLYF.

To note about this clone: The gene names here belong to mouse. From the germline J gene comes the end of the CDR3, since the read stops 1 residue before it. The sample holds other DNA sequences that translate to the same CDR3. This chain links TRBV26 with TRBJ2-4; D is unclear. The CDR3 runs to 13 residues. CDR1 and CDR2 (germline): KGHPV, FQNQEV (reference sequence). V gave up 3 bases and J gave up 0 bases, with 4 bases separating them. The CDR3 reads CASSLGSQNTLYF. The CDR3 bases that were read are TGTGCCAGCAGTCTAGGAAGTCAAAACACCTTGTAC.

In the case of this clone: Germline and genes: mouse. The CDR3 is cut off 1 residue early in the read; its end comes from the germline J gene. The chain has TRBV3 and TRBJ1-3; TRBD1 agrees at 7 bases. The CDR3 covers 14 residues. The V and J ends lost 4 bases and 3 bases, in that order; junction bases with no gene match: 3. Germline values: CDR1 SNHLY, CDR2 FYNGKV (reference sequence). The DNA read from the CDR3 is TGTGCCAGCAGCTCCGACAGGGTTGGAAATACGCTCTAT. It encodes CASSSDRVGNTLY. The complete CDR3 sequence is CASSSDRVGNTLYF.

Turning to this clone: Here the gene names and germline are mouse. The DNA ends 1 residue before the CDR3 does, and the rest of the CDR3 is filled in from the germline J gene. The chain is built from TRBV13-1 and TRBJ2-7; 11 bases fit TRBD2. V was clipped by 2 bases and J by 4 bases; unmatched bases: 2. Per the germline V gene, CDR1 is NSHNY and CDR2 is SYGAGN. CDR3 length: 14 residues. The CDR3 DNA, read in part, is TGTGCCAGCAGTGAACGGACTGGGGGGTATGAACAGTAC. Translated, it gives CASSERTGGYEQY. The entire CDR3 reads CASSERTGGYEQYF.

By share, this clone counts as large. Gene names and germline match the mouse. The read falls 1 residue short of the CDR3 end, and the missing part is taken from the germline J gene. This rearrangement joins TRBV14 to TRBJ2-7; D not certain. The germline V gene has CDR1 SGHDT and CDR2 FRDEAV. The CDR3 extends over 12 amino acids. Trimming stripped 2 bases from V and 0 bases from J, with 3 bases between. CDR3 DNA (partial): TGTGCCAGCAGTTTTTTCTCCTATGAACAGTAC. Translated, it gives CASSFFSYEQY. The CDR3 as a whole reads CASSFFSYEQYF.

This clone was counted a few times. Genes and germline are mouse. The CDR3 goes on 1 residue after the read ends, and that part is filled in from the germline J gene. The chain has TRBV26 and TRBJ2-1; 9 bases line up with TRBD1. The V and J ends lost 6 bases and 3 bases, in that order; junction bases with no gene match: 3. Germline V gene data show CDR1 as KGHPV and CDR2 as FQNQEV (reference sequence). The CDR3 runs to 14 residues. CDR3 residues: CASSRGQGYAEQFF. The DNA read from the CDR3 is TGTGCCAGCAGCCGGGGACAGGGCTATGCTGAGCAGTTC.

Of note for this clone: Gene names are mouse gene names. The read ends 1 residue before the CDR3 terminus; that terminus is restored from the germline J gene. V usage is TRBV20 and J usage is TRBJ2-4, with D possibly being TRBD1 (5 bases). V was pared by 4 bases and J by 2 bases, with 10 bases between. This CDR3 has 13 amino acids. The V gene's germline CDR1 is GFQATS and CDR2 STVNSAI. The CDR3: CGAMRTNQNTLYF. The part of the CDR3 DNA that was read is TGTGGTGCTATGAGGACAAATCAAAACACCTTGTAC.